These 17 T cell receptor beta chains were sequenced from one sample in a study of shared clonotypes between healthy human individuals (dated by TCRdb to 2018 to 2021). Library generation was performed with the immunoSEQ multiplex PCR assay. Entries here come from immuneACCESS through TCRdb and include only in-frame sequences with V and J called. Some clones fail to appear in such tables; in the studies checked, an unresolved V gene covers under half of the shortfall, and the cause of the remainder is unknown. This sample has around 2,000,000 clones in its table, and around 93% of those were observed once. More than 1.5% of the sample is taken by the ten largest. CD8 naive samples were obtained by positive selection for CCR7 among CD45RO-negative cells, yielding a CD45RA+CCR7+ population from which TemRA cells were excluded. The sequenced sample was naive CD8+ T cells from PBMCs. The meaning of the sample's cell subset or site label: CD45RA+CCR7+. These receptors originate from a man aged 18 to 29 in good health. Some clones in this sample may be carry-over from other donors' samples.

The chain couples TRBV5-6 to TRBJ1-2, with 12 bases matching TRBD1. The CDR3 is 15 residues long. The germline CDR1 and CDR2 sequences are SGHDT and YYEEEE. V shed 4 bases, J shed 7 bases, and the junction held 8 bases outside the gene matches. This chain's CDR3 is CASSLGTGGAGGYTF. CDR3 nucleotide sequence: TGTGCCAGCAGCCTAGGGACAGGGGGCGCGGGTGGCTACACCTTC.

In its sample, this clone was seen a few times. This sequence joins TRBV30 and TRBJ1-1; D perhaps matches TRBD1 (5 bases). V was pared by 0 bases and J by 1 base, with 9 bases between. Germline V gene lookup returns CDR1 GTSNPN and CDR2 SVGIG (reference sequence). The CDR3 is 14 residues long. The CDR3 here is CAWSVQGENTEAFF. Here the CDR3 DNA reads TGTGCCTGGAGTGTACAAGGGGAGAACACTGAAGCTTTCTTT.

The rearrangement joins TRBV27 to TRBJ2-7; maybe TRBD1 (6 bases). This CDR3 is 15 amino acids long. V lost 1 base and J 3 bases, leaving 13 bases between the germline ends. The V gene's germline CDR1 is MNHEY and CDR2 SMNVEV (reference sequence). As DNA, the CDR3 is TGTGCCAGCAGTTTATATCCCCGGGGACACTACGAGCAGTACTTC. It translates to CASSLYPRGHYEQYF.

CDR3 in amino acids: CASAFPLAANTGELFF. As DNA, the CDR3 is TGTGCCAGCGCATTCCCCCTTGCGGCGAACACCGGGGAGCTGTTTTTT. The gene calls are TRBV7-6 and TRBJ2-2; unclear D gene. Germline values: CDR1 SGHVS, CDR2 FNYEAQ. CDR3 length: 16 residues. Trimming left V 8 bases short and J 0 bases short, with 16 bases between.

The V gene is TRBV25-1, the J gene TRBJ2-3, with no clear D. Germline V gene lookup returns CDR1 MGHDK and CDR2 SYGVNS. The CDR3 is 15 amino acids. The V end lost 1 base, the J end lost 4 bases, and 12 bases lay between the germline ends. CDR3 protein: CASSEWNRVADTQYF. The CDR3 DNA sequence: TGTGCCAGCAGTGAATGGAACCGCGTCGCAGATACGCAGTATTTT.

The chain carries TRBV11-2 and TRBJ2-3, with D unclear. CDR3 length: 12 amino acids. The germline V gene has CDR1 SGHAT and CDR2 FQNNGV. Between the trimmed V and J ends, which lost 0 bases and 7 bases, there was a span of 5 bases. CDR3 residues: CASSLDRNTQYF. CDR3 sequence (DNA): TGTGCCAGCAGCTTAGATCGAAATACGCAGTATTTT.

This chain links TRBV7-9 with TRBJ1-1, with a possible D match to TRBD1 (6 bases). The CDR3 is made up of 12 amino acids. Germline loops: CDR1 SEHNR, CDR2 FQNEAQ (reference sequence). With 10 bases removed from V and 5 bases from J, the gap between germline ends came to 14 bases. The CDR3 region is CATQGRGTEAFF. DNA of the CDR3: TGTGCCACCCAGGGCAGGGGAACTGAAGCTTTCTTT.

CDR3 sequence reads: CASSLDYRGGTYEQYF. The DNA of the CDR3 is TGTGCCAGCAGTTTAGACTACAGGGGCGGAACCTACGAGCAGTACTTC. The chain links TRBV27 to TRBJ2-7; the match to TRBD1 covers 7 bases. Germline trimming cut 2 bases from V and 2 bases from J; bases unmatched to any gene: 9. The germline gives CDR1 MNHEY, CDR2 SMNVEV (reference sequence). The CDR3 is 16 amino acids.

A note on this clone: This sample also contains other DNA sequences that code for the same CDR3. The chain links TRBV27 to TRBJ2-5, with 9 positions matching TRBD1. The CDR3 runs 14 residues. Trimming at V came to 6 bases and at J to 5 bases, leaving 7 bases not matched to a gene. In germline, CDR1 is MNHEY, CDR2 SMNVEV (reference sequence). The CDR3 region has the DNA TGTGCCAGCAGCCTGACAGGGGGGCGGGAGACCCAGTACTTC. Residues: CASSLTGGRETQYF.

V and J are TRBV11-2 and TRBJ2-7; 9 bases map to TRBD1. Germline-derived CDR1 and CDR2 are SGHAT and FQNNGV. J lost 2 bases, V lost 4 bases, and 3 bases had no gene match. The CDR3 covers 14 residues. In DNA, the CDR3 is TGTGCCAGCAGCTCCGACAGGGGGACCTACGAGCAGTACTTC. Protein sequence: CASSSDRGTYEQYF.

CDR3 residues: CASSQGQGATNEKLFF. The DNA of the CDR3 is TGCGCCAGCAGCCAGGGACAGGGGGCGACTAATGAAAAACTGTTTTTT. This sequence joins TRBV5-1 and TRBJ1-4; 12 bases fit TRBD1. J gave up 2 bases and V 4 bases, and 3 bases lay outside the gene matches. The CDR3 consists of 16 residues. Looked up from germline, CDR1 is SGHRS and CDR2 is YFSETQ. Full variable domain (rest looked up from reference TRBV5-1 and TRBJ1-4): KAGVTQTPRYLIKTRGQQVTLSCSPISGHRSVSWYQQTPGQGLQFLFEYFSETQRNKGNFPGRFSGRQFSNSRSEMNVSTLELGDSALYLCASSQGQGATNEKLFFGSGTQLSVL.

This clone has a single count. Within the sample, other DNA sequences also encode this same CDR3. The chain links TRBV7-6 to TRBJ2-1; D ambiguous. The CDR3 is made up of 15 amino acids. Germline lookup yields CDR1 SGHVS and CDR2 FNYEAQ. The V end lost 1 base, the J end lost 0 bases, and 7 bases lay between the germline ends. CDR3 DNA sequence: TGTGCCAGCAGCTTAGAATTAAGCTCCTACAATGAGCAGTTCTTC. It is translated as CASSLELSSYNEQFF.

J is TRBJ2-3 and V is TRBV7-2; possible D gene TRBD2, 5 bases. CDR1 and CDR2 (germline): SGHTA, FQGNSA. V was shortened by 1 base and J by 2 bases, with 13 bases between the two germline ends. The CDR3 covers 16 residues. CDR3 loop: CASSLGAQRNTDTQYF. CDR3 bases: TGTGCCAGCAGCTTAGGGGCCCAGCGGAACACAGATACGCAGTATTTT.

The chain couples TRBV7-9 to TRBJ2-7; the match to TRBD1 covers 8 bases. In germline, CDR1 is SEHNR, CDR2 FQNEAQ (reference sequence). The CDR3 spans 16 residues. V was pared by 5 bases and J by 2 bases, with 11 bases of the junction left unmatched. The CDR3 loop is CASSPQTGERAYEQYF. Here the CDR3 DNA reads TGTGCCAGCAGCCCCCAGACAGGGGAACGAGCCTACGAGCAGTACTTC.

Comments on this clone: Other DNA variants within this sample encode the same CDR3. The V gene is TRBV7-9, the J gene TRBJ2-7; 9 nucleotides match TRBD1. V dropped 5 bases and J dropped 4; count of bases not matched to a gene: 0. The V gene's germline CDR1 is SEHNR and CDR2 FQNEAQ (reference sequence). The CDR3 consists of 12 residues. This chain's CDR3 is CASSDRGYEQYF. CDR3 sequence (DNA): TGTGCCAGCAGCGACAGGGGGTACGAGCAGTACTTC.

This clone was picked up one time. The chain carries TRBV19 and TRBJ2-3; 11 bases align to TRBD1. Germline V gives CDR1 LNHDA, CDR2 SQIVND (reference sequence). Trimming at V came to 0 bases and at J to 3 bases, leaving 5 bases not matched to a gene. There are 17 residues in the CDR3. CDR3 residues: CASSIDPGQGVTDTQYF. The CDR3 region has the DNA TGTGCCAGTAGTATAGACCCGGGACAGGGGGTAACAGATACGCAGTATTTT.

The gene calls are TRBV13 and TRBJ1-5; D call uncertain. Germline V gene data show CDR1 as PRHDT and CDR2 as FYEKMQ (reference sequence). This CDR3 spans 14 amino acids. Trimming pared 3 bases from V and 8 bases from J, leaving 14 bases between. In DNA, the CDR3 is TGTGCCAGCAGCTTCCGGGCAGGTGCGGAGCCCCAGCATTTT. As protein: CASSFRAGAEPQHF.